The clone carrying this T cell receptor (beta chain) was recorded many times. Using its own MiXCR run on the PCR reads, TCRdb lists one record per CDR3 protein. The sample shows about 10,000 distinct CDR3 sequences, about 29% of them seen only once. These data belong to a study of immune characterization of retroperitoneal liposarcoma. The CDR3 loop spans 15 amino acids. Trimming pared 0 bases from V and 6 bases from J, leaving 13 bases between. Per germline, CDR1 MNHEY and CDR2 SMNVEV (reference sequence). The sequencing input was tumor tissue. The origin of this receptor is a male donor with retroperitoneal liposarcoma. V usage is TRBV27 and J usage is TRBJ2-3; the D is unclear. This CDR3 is CASSLSPTGMDTQYF. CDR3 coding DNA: TGTGCCAGCAGTTTATCGCCGACCGGCATGGATACGCAGTATTTT.